The TCR beta chain under discussion was sequenced for a study of CD8+CD57+ T cells in acquired aplastic anemia. Points from the study as a whole: Roughly 31 CD8+ CDR3 sequences occurred in both the patients and the controls. Between the patient and control groups, CD8+ Simpson's diversity did not differ significantly.

All patients picked for sequencing had shown, by flow cytometry, an expansion of CD8+CD57+ cells. V was cut by 2 bases and J by 7 bases, with 7 bases left in between. Germline loops: CDR1 SGHNT, CDR2 YYREEE (reference sequence). The CDR3 spans 12 residues. Researchers used genomic DNA as the template to profile TCR beta VDJ and CDR3. TCRdb independently ran MiXCR on the reads; one entry per CDR3 protein. The table has approximately 180,000 distinct CDR3 sequences, 48% seen once; the top ten hold about 1.8%. This clonotype was recorded many times. The target antigen is unknown. The chain links TRBV5-4 to TRBJ2-1; D uncertain. This receptor was identified in a human donor with aplastic anemia. The sequenced sample was sorted CD4+, CD8+, or CD8+CD57+ T cells (not recorded which) from PBMCs. This CDR3 reads CASSLGPNEQFF. In nucleotides, the CDR3 is TGTGCCAGCAGCTTAGGACCGAATGAGCAGTTCTTC.